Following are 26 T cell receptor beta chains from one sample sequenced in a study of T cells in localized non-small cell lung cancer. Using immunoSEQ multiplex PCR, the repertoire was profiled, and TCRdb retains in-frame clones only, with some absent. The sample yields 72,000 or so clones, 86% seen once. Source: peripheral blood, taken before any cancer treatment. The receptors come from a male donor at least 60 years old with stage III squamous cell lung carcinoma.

The CDR3 DNA sequence: TGTGCCAGCAGTTTTCAGGGGGTTTACACTGAAGCTTTCTTT. Translation gives CASSFQGVYTEAFF. This chain uses TRBV7-8 with TRBJ1-1, with TRBD1 matching over 7 bases. The CDR3 is 14 residues long. Germline trimming cut 6 bases from V and 3 bases from J; bases unmatched to any gene: 7. Germline CDR1 SGHVS, CDR2 FQNEAQ.

CDR3 amino acids: CASSPSLGLRSSYEQYV. The CDR3 DNA reads as TGTGCCAGCAGTCCATCGTTGGGACTACGGAGCTCCTACGAGCAGTACGTC. The rearrangement links TRBV28 to TRBJ2-7, with 7 bases lining up with TRBD2. The CDR3 covers 17 residues. CDR1 is MDHEN and CDR2 is SYDVKM in the germline V gene. V shed 5 bases and J 0 bases; nucleotides not matched to a gene: 13.

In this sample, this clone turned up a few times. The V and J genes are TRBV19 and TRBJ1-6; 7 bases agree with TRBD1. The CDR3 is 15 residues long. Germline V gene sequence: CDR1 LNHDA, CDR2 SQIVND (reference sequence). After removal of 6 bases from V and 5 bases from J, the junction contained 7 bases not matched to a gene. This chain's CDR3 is CASRRGTADNSPLHF. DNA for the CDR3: TGTGCCAGTAGAAGGGGGACAGCAGATAATTCACCCCTCCACTTT.

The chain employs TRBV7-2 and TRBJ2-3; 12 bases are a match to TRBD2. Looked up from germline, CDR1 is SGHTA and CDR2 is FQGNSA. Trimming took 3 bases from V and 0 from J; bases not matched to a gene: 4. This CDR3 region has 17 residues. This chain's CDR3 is CASSFPSGGGSTDTQYF. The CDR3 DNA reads TGTGCCAGCAGCTTTCCTAGCGGGGGGGGTAGCACAGATACGCAGTATTTT.

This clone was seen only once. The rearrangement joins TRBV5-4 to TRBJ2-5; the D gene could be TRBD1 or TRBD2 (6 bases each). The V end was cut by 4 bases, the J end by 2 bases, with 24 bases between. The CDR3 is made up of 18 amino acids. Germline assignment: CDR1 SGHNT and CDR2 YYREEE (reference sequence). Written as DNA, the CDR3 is TGTGCCAGCAGCCTGGGTGGAGGGGGATCGATTTTACAAGAGACCCAGTACTTC. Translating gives CASSLGGGGSILQETQYF.

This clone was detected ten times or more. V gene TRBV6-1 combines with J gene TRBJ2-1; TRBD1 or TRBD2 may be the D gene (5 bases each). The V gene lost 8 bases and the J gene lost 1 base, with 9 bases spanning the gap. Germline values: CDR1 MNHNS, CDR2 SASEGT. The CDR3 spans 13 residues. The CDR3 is CASPGRSYNEQFF. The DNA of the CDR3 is TGTGCCAGCCCGGGACGGTCCTACAATGAGCAGTTCTTC.

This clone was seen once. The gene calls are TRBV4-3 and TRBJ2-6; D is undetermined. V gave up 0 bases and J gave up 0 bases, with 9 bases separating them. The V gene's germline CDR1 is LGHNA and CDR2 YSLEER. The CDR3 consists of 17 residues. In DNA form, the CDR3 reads TGCGCCAGCAGCCAAGAAATACACTCCTCTGGGGCCAACGTCCTGACTTTC. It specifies CASSQEIHSSGANVLTF.

The DNA of the CDR3 is TGTGCCAGCAGCTTAGGTGCGGTTGGCTACACCTTC. The encoded protein is CASSLGAVGYTF. V is TRBV7-8 and J is TRBJ1-2; the D is unclear. V was cut by 1 base and J by 7 bases, with 7 bases left in between. Germline V CDR1 and CDR2: SGHVS, FQNEAQ. This CDR3 comprises 12 residues.

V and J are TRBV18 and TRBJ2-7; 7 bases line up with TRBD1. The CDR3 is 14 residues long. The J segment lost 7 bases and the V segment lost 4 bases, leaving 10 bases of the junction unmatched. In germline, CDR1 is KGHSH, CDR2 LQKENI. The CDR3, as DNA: TGTGCCAGCTCACTATCGGGACAGAGAAGGGAGCAGTACGTC. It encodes CASSLSGQRREQYV.

The CDR3 DNA sequence: TGTGCCAGCAGCTTTGCGCGGCTAGCGGGGGCCCCGGGGGCTGAGCAGTTCTTC. Translated: CASSFARLAGAPGAEQFF. This rearrangement joins TRBV12-1 to TRBJ2-1; the table's D call TRBD2 went unverified against the DNA. TRBV12-1 is flagged as a pseudogene. The CDR3 is made up of 18 amino acids.

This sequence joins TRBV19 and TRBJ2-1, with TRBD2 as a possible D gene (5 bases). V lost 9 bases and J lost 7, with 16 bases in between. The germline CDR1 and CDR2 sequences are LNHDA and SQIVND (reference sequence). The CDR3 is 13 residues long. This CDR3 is CASTLTGWNEQFF. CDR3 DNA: TGTGCCAGCACATTGACGGGGTGGAATGAGCAGTTCTTC.

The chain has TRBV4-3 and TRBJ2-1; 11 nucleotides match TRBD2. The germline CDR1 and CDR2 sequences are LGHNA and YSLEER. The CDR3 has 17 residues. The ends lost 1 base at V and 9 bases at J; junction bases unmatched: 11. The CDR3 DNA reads TGCGCCAGCAGCCAAGCCCTGGCGCTAGCGGGGGGTGGTGAGCAGTTCTTC. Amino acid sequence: CASSQALALAGGGEQFF.

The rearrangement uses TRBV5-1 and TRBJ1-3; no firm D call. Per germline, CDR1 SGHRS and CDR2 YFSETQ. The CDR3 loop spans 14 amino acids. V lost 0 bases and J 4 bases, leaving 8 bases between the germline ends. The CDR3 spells CASSLEVTGNTIYF. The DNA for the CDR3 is TGCGCCAGCAGCTTGGAGGTGACCGGAAACACCATATATTTT.

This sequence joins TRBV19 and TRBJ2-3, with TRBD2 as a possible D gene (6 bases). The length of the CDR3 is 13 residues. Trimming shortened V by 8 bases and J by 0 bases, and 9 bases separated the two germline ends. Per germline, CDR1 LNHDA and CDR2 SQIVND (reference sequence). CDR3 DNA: TGTGCCAGTCGTGGGGGGAGCACAGATACGCAGTATTTT. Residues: CASRGGSTDTQYF.

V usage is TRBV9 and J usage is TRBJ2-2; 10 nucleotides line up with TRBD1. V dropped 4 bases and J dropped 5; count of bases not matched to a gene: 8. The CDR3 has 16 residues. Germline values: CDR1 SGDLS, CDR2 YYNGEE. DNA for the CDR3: TGTGCCAGCAGCCCACGACAGGGGGCTTTAACCGGGGAGCTGTTTTTT. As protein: CASSPRQGALTGELFF. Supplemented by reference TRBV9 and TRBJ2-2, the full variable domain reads DSGVTQTPKHLITATGQRVTLRCSPRSGDLSVYWYQQSLDQGLQFLIQYYNGEERAKGNILERFSAQQFPDLHSELNLSSLELGDSALYFCASSPRQGALTGELFFGEGSRLTVL.

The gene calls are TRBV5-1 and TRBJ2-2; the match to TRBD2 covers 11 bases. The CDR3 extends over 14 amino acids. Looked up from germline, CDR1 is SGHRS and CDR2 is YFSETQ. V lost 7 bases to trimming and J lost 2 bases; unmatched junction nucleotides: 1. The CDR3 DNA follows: TGCGCCAGCGGACTAGCGGGTAACACCGGGGAGCTGTTTTTT. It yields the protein CASGLAGNTGELFF.

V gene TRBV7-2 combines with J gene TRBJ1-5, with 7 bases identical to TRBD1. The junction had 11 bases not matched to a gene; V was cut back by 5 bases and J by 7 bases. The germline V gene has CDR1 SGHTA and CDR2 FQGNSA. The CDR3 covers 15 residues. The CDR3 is CASSASGRGYQPQHF. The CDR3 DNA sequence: TGTGCCAGCAGCGCTAGCGGCAGGGGGTACCAGCCCCAGCATTTT.

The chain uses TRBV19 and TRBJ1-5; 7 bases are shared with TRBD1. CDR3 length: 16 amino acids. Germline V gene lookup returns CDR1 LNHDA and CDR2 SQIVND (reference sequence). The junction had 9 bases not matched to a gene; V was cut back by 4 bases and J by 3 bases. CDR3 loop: CASSTPGQLTNQPQHF. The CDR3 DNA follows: TGTGCCAGTAGTACACCGGGACAGCTAACCAATCAGCCCCAGCATTTT.

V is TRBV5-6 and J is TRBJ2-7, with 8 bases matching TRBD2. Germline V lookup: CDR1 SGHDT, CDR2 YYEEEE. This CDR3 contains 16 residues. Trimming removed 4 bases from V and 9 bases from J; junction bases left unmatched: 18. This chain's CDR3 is CASSARGLAIAGGQYF. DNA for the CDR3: TGTGCCAGCAGCGCCAGAGGACTAGCCATCGCTGGGGGGCAGTACTTC.

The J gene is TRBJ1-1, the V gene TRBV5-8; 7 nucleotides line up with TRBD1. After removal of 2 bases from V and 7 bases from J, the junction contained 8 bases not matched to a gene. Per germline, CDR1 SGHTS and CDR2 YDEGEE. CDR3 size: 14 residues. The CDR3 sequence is CASSLETGRIEAFF. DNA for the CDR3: TGTGCCAGCAGCTTAGAGACAGGGAGGATTGAAGCTTTCTTT.

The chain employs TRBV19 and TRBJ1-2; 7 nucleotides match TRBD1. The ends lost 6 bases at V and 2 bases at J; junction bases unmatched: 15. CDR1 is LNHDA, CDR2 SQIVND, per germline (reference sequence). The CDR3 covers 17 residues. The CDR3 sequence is CASSPGRNRGSNYGYTF. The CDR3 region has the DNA TGTGCCAGTAGCCCAGGGAGAAACAGGGGCTCGAACTATGGCTACACCTTC.

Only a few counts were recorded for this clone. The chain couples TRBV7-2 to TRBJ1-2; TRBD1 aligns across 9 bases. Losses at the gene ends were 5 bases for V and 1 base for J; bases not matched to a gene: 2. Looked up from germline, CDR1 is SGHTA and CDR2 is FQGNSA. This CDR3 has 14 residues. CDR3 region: CASSPGQGNYGYTF. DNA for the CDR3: TGTGCCAGCAGCCCGGGACAGGGTAACTATGGCTACACCTTC.

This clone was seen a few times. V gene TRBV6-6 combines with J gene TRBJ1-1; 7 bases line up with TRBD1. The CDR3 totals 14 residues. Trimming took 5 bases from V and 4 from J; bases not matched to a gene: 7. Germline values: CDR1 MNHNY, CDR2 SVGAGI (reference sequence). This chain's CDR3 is CASSPRQGGTEAFF. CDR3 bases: TGTGCCAGCAGTCCTAGACAGGGTGGCACTGAAGCTTTCTTT.

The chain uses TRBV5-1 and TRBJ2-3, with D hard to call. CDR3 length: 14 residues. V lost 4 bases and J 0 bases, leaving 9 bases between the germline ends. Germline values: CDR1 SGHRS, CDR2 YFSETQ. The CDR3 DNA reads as TGCGCCAGCAGCCCGACCGTAAGCACAGATACGCAGTATTTT. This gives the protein CASSPTVSTDTQYF.

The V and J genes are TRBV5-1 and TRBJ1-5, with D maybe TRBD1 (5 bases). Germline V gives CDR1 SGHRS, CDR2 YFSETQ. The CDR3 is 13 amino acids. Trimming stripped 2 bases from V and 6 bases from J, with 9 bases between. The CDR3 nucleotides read TGCGCCAGCAGCTTAGGGGCTAGTCAGCCCCAGCATTTT. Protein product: CASSLGASQPQHF.

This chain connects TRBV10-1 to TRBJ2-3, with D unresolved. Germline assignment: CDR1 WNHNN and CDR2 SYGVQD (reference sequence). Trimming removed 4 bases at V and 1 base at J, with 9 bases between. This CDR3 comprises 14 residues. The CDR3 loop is CASSGTDGTDTQYF. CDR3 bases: TGCGCCAGCAGTGGGACCGACGGCACAGATACGCAGTATTTT.